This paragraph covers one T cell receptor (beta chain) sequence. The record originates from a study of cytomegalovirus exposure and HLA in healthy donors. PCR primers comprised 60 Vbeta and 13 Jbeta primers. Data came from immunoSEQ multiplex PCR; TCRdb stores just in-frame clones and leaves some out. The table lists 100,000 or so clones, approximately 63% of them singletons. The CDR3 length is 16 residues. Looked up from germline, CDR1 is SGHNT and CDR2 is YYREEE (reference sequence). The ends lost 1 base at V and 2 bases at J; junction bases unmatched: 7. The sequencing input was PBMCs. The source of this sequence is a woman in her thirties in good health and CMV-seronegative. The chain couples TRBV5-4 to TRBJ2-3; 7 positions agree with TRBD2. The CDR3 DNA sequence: TGTGCCAGCAGCTTGAGCAAGCGGGGAGACACAGATACGCAGTATTTT. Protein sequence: CASSLSKRGDTDTQYF.